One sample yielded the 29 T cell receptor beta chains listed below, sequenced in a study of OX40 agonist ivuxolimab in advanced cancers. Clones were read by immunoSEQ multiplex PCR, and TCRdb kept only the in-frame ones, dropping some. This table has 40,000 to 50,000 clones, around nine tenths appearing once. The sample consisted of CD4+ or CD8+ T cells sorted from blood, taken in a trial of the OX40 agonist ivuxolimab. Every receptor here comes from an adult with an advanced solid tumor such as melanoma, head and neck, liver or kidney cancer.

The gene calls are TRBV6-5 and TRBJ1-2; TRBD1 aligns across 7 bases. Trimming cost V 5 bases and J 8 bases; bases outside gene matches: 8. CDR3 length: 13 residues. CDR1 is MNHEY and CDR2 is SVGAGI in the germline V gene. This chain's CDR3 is CASSRTGAEGYTF. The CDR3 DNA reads TGTGCCAGCAGTCGGACAGGCGCGGAGGGCTACACCTTC.

The CDR3 sequence: CASSIGAYTGELFF. CDR3 nucleotides: TGTGCCAGTAGTATAGGGGCTTACACCGGGGAGCTGTTTTTT. This rearrangement joins TRBV19 to TRBJ2-2; D unclear. Germline CDR1 and CDR2: LNHDA and SQIVND (reference sequence). V shed 1 base and J shed 3 bases, with 6 bases lying between them. The CDR3 sequence is 14 residues long.

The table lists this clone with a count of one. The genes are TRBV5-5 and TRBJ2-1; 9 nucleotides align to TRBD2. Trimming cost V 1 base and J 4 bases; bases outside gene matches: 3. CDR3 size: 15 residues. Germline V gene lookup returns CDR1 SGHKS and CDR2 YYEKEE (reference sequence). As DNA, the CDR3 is TGTGCCAGCAGCTTGAAGGCGGGAGGGTACAATGAGCAGTTCTTC. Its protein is CASSLKAGGYNEQFF.

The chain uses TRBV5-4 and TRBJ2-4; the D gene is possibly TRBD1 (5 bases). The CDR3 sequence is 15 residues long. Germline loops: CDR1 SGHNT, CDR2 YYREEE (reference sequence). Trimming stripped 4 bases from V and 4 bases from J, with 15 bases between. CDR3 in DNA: TGTGCCAGCAGCCCTGACGCAGGGATAAAAAACATTCAGTACTTC. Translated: CASSPDAGIKNIQYF.

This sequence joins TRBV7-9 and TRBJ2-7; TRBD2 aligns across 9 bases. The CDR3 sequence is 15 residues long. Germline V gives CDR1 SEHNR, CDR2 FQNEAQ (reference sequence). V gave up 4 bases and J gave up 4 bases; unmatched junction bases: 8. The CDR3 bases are TGTGCCAGCAGCTCCGGGGTAGCGGGAGTGTACGAGCAGTACTTC. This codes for CASSSGVAGVYEQYF. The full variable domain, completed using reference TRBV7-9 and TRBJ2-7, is DTGVSQNPRHKITKRGQNVTFRCDPISEHNRLYWYRQTLGQGPEFLTYFQNEAQLEKSRLLSDRFSAERPKGSFSTLEIQRTEQGDSAMYLCASSSGVAGVYEQYFGPGTRLTVT.

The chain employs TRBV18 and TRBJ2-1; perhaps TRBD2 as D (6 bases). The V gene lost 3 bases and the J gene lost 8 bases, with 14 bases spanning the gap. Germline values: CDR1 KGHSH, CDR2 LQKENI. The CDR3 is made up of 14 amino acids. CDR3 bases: TGTGCCAGCTCACCGGGACTCCTCGGGGATGAGCAGTTCTTC. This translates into CASSPGLLGDEQFF.

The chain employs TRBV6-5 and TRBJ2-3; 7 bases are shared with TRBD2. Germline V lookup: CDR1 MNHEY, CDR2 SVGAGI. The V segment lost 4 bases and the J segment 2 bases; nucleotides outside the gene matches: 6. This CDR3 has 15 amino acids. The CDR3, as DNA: TGTGCCAGCAGTTCGTCTAGCGGCACCACAGATACGCAGTATTTT. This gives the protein CASSSSSGTTDTQYF.

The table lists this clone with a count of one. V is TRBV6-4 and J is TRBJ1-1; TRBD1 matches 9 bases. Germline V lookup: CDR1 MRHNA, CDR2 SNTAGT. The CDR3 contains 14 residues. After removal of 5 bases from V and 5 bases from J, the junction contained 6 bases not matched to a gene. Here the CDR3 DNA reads TGTGCCAGCAGTCCGGGACAGGGAGGGACTGAAGCTTTCTTT. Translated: CASSPGQGGTEAFF.

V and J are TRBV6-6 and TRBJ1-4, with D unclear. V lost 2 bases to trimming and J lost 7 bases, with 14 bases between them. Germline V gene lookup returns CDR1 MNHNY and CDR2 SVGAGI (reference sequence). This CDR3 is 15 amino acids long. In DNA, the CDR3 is TGTGCCAGCAGTTACGGGCCGGACGCTAGTGAAAAACTGTTTTTT. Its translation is CASSYGPDASEKLFF.

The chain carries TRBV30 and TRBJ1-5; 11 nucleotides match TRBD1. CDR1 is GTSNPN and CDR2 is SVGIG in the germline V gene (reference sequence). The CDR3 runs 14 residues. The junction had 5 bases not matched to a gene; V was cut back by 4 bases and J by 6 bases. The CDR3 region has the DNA TGTGCCTGGAACCGGGACAGGGGGGTTCAGCCCCAGCATTTT. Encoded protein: CAWNRDRGVQPQHF.

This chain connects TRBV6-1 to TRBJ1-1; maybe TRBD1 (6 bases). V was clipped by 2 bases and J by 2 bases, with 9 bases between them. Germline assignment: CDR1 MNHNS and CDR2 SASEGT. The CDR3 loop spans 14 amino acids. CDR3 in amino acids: CASSEKGVNTEAFF. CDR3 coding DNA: TGTGCCAGCAGTGAAAAGGGGGTCAACACTGAAGCTTTCTTT.

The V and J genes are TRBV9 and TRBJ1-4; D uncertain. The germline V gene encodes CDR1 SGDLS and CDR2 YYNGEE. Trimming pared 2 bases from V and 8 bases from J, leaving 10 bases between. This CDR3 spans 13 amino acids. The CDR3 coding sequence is TGTGCCAGCAGCGTGGGCTTGGAAGAAAAACTGTTTTTT. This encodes CASSVGLEEKLFF.

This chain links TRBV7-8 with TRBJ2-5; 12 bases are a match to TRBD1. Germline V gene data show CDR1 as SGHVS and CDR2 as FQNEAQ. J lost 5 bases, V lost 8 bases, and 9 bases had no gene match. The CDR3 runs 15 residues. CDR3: CASQEGTGGRETQYF. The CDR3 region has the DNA TGTGCCAGCCAAGAGGGGACAGGGGGCCGGGAGACCCAGTACTTC.

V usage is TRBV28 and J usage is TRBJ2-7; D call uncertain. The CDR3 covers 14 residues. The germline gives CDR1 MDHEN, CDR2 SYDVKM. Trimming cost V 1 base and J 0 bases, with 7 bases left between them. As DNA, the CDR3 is TGTGCCAGCAGTTTATTGTCGAGCTCCTACGAGCAGTACTTC. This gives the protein CASSLLSSSYEQYF.

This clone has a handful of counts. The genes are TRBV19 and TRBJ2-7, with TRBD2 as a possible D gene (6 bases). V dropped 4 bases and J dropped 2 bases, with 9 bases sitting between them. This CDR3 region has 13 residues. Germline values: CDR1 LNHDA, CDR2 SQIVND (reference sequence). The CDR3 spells CASSSGLTYEQYF. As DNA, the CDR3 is TGTGCCAGTAGTAGCGGACTAACCTACGAGCAGTACTTC.

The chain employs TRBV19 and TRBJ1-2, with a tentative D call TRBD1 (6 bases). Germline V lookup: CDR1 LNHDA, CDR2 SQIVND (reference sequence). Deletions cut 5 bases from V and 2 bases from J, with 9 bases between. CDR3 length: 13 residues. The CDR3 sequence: CASSFDRNYGYTF. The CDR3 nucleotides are TGTGCCAGTAGTTTCGACAGGAACTATGGCTACACCTTC. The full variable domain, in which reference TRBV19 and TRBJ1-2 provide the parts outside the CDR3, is DGGITQSPKYLFRKEGQNVTLSCEQNLNHDAMYWYRQDPGQGLRLIYYSQIVNDFQKGDIAEGYSVSREKKESFPLTVTSAQKNPTAFYLCASSFDRNYGYTFGSGTRLTVV.

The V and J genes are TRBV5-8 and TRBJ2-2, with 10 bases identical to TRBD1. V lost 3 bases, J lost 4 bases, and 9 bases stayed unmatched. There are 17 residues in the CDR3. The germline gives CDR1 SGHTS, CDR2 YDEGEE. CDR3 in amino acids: CASSSRDRGPPTGELFF. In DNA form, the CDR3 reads TGTGCCAGCAGCTCCCGGGACAGGGGCCCCCCCACCGGGGAGCTGTTTTTT.

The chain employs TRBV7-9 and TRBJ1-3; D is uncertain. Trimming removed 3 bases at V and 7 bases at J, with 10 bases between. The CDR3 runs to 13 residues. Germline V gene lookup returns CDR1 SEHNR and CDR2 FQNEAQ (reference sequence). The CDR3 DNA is TGTGCCAGCAGCTTTCTAAATTCTAACACCATATATTTT. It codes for CASSFLNSNTIYF. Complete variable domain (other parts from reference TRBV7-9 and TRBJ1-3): DTGVSQNPRHKITKRGQNVTFRCDPISEHNRLYWYRQTLGQGPEFLTYFQNEAQLEKSRLLSDRFSAERPKGSFSTLEIQRTEQGDSAMYLCASSFLNSNTIYFGEGSWLTVV.

The CDR3 sequence is CAWAGLAGGPYNEQFF. CDR3 in DNA: TGTGCCTGGGCCGGACTAGCGGGAGGGCCGTACAATGAGCAGTTCTTC. The genes are TRBV30 and TRBJ2-1; TRBD2 agrees at 15 bases. V lost 5 bases and J lost 4; bases outside the gene matches: 6. The CDR3 has 16 amino acids. Germline-derived CDR1 and CDR2 are GTSNPN and SVGIG (reference sequence).

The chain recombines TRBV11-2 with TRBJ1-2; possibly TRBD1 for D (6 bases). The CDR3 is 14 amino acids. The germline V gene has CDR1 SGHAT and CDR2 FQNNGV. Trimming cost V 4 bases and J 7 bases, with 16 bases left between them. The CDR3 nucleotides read TGTGCCAGCAGCTCTAATACAGGGTATAGTGGCTACACCTTC. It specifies CASSSNTGYSGYTF.

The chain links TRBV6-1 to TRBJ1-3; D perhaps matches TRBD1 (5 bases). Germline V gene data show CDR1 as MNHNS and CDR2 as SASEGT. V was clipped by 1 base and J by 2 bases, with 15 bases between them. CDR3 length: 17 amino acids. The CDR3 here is CASSEGRFIGAGNTIYF. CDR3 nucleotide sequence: TGTGCCAGCAGTGAAGGCCGGTTTATAGGGGCTGGAAACACCATATATTTT.

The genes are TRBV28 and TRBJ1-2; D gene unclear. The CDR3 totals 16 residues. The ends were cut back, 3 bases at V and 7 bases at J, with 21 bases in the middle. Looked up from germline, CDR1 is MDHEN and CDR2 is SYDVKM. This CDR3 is CASSFGSFGSPGGYTF. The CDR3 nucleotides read TGTGCCAGCAGTTTCGGTAGTTTTGGGAGCCCGGGTGGCTACACCTTC.

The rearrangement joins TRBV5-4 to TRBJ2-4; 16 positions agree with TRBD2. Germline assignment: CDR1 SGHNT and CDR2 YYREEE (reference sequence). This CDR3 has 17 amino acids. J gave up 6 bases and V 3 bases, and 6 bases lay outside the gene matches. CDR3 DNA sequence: TGTGCCAGCAGCTCGGAGGGACTAGCGGGAGGGTTAAACATTCAGTACTTC. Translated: CASSSEGLAGGLNIQYF.

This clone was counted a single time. The DNA of the CDR3 is TGTGCCAGCAGTTTAGGGACAGGGACGCATGGCTACACCTTC. Protein sequence: CASSLGTGTHGYTF. The rearrangement uses TRBV28 and TRBJ1-2, with TRBD1 identical over 9 bases. The ends lost 2 bases at V and 6 bases at J; junction bases unmatched: 4. The CDR3 consists of 14 residues. CDR1 and CDR2 (germline): MDHEN, SYDVKM.

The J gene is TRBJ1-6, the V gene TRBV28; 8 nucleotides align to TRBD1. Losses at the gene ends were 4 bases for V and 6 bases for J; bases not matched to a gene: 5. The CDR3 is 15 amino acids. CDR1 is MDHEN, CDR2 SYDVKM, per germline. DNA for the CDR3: TGTGCCAGCAGTTCGAGGACAGGGATTAATTCACCCCTCCACTTT. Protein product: CASSSRTGINSPLHF.

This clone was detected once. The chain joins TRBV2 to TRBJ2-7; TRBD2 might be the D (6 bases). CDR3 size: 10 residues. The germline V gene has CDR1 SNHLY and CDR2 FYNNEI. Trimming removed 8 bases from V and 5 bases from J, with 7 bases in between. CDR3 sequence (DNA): TGTGCCAGCGGAGGGGACGAGCAGTACTTC. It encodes CASGGDEQYF.

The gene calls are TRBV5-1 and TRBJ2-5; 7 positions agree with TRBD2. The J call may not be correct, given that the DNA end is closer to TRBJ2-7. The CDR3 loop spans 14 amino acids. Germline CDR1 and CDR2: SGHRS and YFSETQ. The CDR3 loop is CASSPAGNVYEQYF. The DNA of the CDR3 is TGCGCCAGCAGTCCAGCGGGAAATGTGTACGAGCAGTACTTC.

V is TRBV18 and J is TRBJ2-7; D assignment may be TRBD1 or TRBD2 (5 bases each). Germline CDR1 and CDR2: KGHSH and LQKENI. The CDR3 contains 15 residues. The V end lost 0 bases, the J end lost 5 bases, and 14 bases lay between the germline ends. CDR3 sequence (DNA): TGTGCCAGCTCACCACCAGGGGACCGGCCGAACGAGCAGTACTTC. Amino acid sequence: CASSPPGDRPNEQYF.

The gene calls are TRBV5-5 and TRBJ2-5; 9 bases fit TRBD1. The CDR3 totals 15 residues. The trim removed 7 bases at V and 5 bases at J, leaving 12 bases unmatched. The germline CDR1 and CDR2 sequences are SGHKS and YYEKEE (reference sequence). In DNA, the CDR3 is TGTGCCAGCGCCTCCAGAGGACAGGGGTGGGAGACCCAGTACTTC. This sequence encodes CASASRGQGWETQYF.